One sample yielded the 18 T cell receptor beta chains listed below, sequenced in a study of control samples from healthy donors and cancer patients. Some clones are missing from TCRdb's copy, which holds only in-frame ones; the method was immunoSEQ multiplex PCR. This sample yields about 250,000 clones, of which roughly 80% are seen a single time; roughly 13% belongs to the top ten. The sample comprised PBMCs. The receptors stem from a woman aged 55-69 years with lung cancer.

This sequence joins TRBV2 and TRBJ2-7; D is ambiguous. Trimming cost V 6 bases and J 2 bases, with 8 bases left between them. Germline V gene sequence: CDR1 SNHLY, CDR2 FYNNEI. The CDR3 consists of 12 residues. CDR3 sequence: CASRVLTYEQYF. The CDR3 DNA follows: TGTGCCAGCAGGGTTCTTACCTACGAGCAGTACTTC.

The chain carries TRBV28 and TRBJ1-5, with D uncertain. The V gene's germline CDR1 is MDHEN and CDR2 SYDVKM. V lost 2 bases, J lost 0 bases, and 5 bases lay in between. The CDR3 runs 14 residues. CDR3 DNA sequence: TGTGCCAGCAGTTTAGATCATAGCAATCAGCCCCAGCATTTT. This sequence encodes CASSLDHSNQPQHF.

This clone came up a few times. The V gene is TRBV2, the J gene TRBJ2-4; TRBD1 is a possible D gene (6 bases). Germline V gene lookup returns CDR1 SNHLY and CDR2 FYNNEI. Trimming left V 5 bases short and J 9 bases short, with 14 bases between. This CDR3 spans 13 amino acids. This chain's CDR3 is CASSSGTSGIQYF. As DNA, the CDR3 is TGTGCCAGCAGTTCCGGGACATCTGGCATTCAGTACTTC.

The CDR3 loop reads CASSRTGSGNTIYF. DNA of the CDR3: TGTGCCAGCAGTCGTACAGGATCTGGAAACACCATATATTTT. The chain is built from TRBV5-8 and TRBJ1-3; D is perhaps TRBD1 (5 bases). CDR3 size: 14 residues. Germline-derived CDR1 and CDR2 are SGHTS and YDEGEE. Trimming stripped 5 bases from V and 1 base from J, with 10 bases between.

V gene TRBV7-9 combines with J gene TRBJ1-1; D is uncertain. Per germline, CDR1 SEHNR and CDR2 FQNEAQ (reference sequence). The CDR3 contains 12 residues. The V gene lost 5 bases and the J gene lost 4 bases, with 8 bases spanning the gap. The CDR3, as DNA: TGTGCCAGCAGCCGGGTCCCCACTGAAGCTTTCTTT. Translation gives CASSRVPTEAFF.

The genes are TRBV7-3 and TRBJ1-3, with unresolved D. Germline values: CDR1 SGHTA, CDR2 FQGTGA. Trimming took off 6 bases at V and 2 bases at J, with 14 bases between the two ends. The CDR3 covers 15 residues. The CDR3 here is CASSPTPGTGNTIYF. As DNA, the CDR3 is TGTGCCAGCAGTCCCACCCCGGGGACTGGAAACACCATATATTTT.

This chain joins TRBV5-1 and TRBJ1-6; the D gene is possibly TRBD1 (5 bases). The CDR3 spans 15 residues. Between the trimmed V and J ends, which lost 2 bases and 8 bases, there was a span of 14 bases. The V gene's germline CDR1 is SGHRS and CDR2 YFSETQ. The CDR3, as DNA: TGCGCCAGCAGCTTTTGGGGAGGGGAGGATTCACCCCTCCACTTT. This sequence encodes CASSFWGGEDSPLHF.

The rearrangement links TRBV2 to TRBJ1-5; D unclear. CDR1 and CDR2 (germline): SNHLY, FYNNEI. Trimming removed 3 bases at V and 4 bases at J, with 7 bases between. The CDR3 is 13 amino acids. The CDR3 loop is CASSEMGNQPQHF. The CDR3 DNA is TGTGCCAGCAGTGAGATGGGGAATCAGCCCCAGCATTTT. Variable domain in full (rest from reference TRBV2 and TRBJ1-5): EPEVTQTPSHQVTQMGQEVILRCVPISNHLYFYWYRQILGQKVEFLVSFYNNEISEKSEIFDDQFSVERPDGSNFTLKIRSTKLEDSAMYFCASSEMGNQPQHFGDGTRLSIL.

The rearrangement links TRBV18 to TRBJ1-1; D gene unclear. CDR1 and CDR2 from the germline V gene are KGHSH and LQKENI. Trimming took 0 bases from V and 2 from J, leaving 7 bases between them. The CDR3 has 14 amino acids. CDR3 bases: TGTGCCAGCTCACCACCTGAAGCAAACACTGAAGCTTTCTTT. Protein sequence: CASSPPEANTEAFF.

This chain links TRBV5-6 with TRBJ2-7, with TRBD1 matching over 8 bases. The CDR3 length is 13 residues. The V gene's germline CDR1 is SGHDT and CDR2 YYEEEE. V was clipped by 2 bases and J by 7 bases; unmatched bases: 5. CDR3 nucleotides: TGTGCCAGCAGCTTTGGACAGGGAAGGGAGCAGTACTTC. This translates into CASSFGQGREQYF.

This sequence joins TRBV4-1 and TRBJ2-7; TRBD2 agrees at 8 bases. The CDR3 sequence is 15 residues long. Germline CDR1 is MGHRA and CDR2 is YSYEKL. J gave up 4 bases and V 1 base, and 6 bases lay outside the gene matches. CDR3 nucleotide sequence: TGCGCCAGCAGCCAAGGGCTAGCGGGCCCGTACGAGCAGTACTTC. It codes for CASSQGLAGPYEQYF.

This clone was seen only once. V and J are TRBV30 and TRBJ2-2; 11 nucleotides agree with TRBD2. Germline trimming cut 4 bases from V and 6 bases from J; bases unmatched to any gene: 4. Germline CDR1 reads GTSNPN; CDR2 reads SVGIG (reference sequence). CDR3 length equals 14 residues. The CDR3 sequence is CAWKGLAVSGELFF. DNA of the CDR3: TGTGCCTGGAAGGGACTAGCGGTATCCGGGGAGCTGTTTTTT.

The rearrangement uses TRBV19 and TRBJ1-6; D may be TRBD1 (6 bases). V was trimmed by 4 bases and J by 6 bases, leaving 7 bases between them. CDR1 is LNHDA, CDR2 SQIVND, per germline (reference sequence). This CDR3 spans 13 amino acids. The CDR3 DNA sequence: TGTGCCAGTAGTACGGACAGTAATTCACCCCTCCACTTT. Its protein product is CASSTDSNSPLHF.

CDR3 nucleotide sequence: TGTGCCAGCAGCTTGGAAGCGTTGAGCACAGATACGCAGTATTTT. Translated, it gives CASSLEALSTDTQYF. The rearrangement joins TRBV5-4 to TRBJ2-3; no firm D call. Per germline, CDR1 SGHNT and CDR2 YYREEE (reference sequence). This CDR3 spans 15 amino acids. Trimming stripped 0 bases from V and 0 bases from J, with 8 bases between.

The chain joins TRBV9 to TRBJ2-7; TRBD1 is a possible D gene (5 bases). Trimming removed 3 bases from V and 7 bases from J, with 11 bases in between. This CDR3 region has 12 residues. Per the germline V gene, CDR1 is SGDLS and CDR2 is YYNGEE. CDR3 DNA sequence: TGTGCCAGCAGCGCCCTCTCAGGGGAGCAGTACTTC. Translation gives CASSALSGEQYF. Filled out from reference TRBV9 and TRBJ2-7, the complete variable domain reads DSGVTQTPKHLITATGQRVTLRCSPRSGDLSVYWYQQSLDQGLQFLIQYYNGEERAKGNILERFSAQQFPDLHSELNLSSLELGDSALYFCASSALSGEQYFGPGTRLTVT.

The chain carries TRBV19 and TRBJ2-5; D possibly corresponds to TRBD2 (5 bases). CDR1 is LNHDA, CDR2 SQIVND, per germline (reference sequence). The CDR3 loop spans 12 amino acids. V lost 8 bases to trimming and J lost 1 base, with 8 bases between them. The CDR3 DNA reads as TGTGCCAGTGCCGGGATCCAAGAGACCCAGTACTTC. Residues: CASAGIQETQYF.

The chain couples TRBV3-1 (or the pseudogene TRBV3-2) to TRBJ2-4; TRBD2 agrees at 7 bases. Germline V gene sequence: CDR1 LGHDT, CDR2 YNNKEL (reference sequence). The CDR3 has 16 residues. With V trimmed by 4 bases and J by 0 bases, 6 bases remained unmatched. Here the CDR3 DNA reads TGTGCCAGCAGCCTCTCGGGGGGTATAGCCAAAAACATTCAGTACTTC. Residues: CASSLSGGIAKNIQYF.

The chain joins TRBV5-1 to TRBJ1-3; D perhaps matches TRBD1 (5 bases). CDR1 SGHRS and CDR2 YFSETQ come from the germline V gene. Trimming shortened V by 2 bases and J by 1 base, and 16 bases separated the two germline ends. The CDR3 totals 17 residues. The CDR3 DNA reads as TGCGCCAGCAGCTTCCGGGGACTCGAACAGTCTGGAAACACCATATATTTT. This encodes CASSFRGLEQSGNTIYF. The whole variable domain, remainder taken from reference TRBV5-1 and TRBJ1-3, is KAGVTQTPRYLIKTRGQQVTLSCSPISGHRSVSWYQQTPGQGLQFLFEYFSETQRNKGNFPGRFSGRQFSNSRSEMNVSTLELGDSALYLCASSFRGLEQSGNTIYFGEGSWLTVV.